These 20 T cell receptor beta chains came from one sample sequenced in a study of blood T cell repertoires in COVID-19. Data came from immunoSEQ multiplex PCR; TCRdb stores just in-frame clones and leaves some out. The table shows a few hundred thousand clones, with around 91% occurring only once. The sequenced sample was PBMCs or T cells enriched from blood (not recorded which). All receptors come from a young man who had recovered from COVID-19.

The rearrangement joins TRBV27 to TRBJ2-2, with TRBD2 as a possible D gene (5 bases). Germline V gene data show CDR1 as MNHEY and CDR2 as SMNVEV (reference sequence). Between the trimmed V and J ends, which lost 3 bases and 4 bases, there was a span of 6 bases. The CDR3 has 13 residues. CDR3 in amino acids: CASSFGITGELFF. The CDR3 coding sequence is TGTGCCAGCAGTTTCGGGATCACCGGGGAGCTGTTTTTT.

The rearrangement joins TRBV30 to TRBJ2-5; 7 nucleotides align to TRBD2. From germline, CDR1 is GTSNPN and CDR2 SVGIG (reference sequence). J was trimmed by 6 bases and V by 4 bases; bases with no gene match: 5. The CDR3 totals 12 residues. The CDR3 nucleotides are TGTGCCTGGACCGGCGGGAGAAAGACCCAGTACTTC. Protein product: CAWTGGRKTQYF. Full variable domain (missing parts from reference TRBV30 and TRBJ2-5): SQTIHQWPATLVQPVGSPLSLECTVEGTSNPNLYWYRQAAGRGLQLLFYSVGIGQISSEVPQNLSASRPQDRQFILSSKKLLLSDSGFYLCAWTGGRKTQYFGPGTRLLVL.

V and J are TRBV29-1 and TRBJ2-1, with a weak D call TRBD2 (6 bases). The CDR3 loop spans 13 amino acids. CDR1 and CDR2 from the germline V gene are SQVTM and ANQGSEA. The V and J ends lost 7 bases and 6 bases respectively, with 16 bases between them. CDR3: CSAVRGSANEQFF. CDR3 nucleotides: TGCAGCGCTGTCCGGGGGAGCGCCAATGAGCAGTTCTTC.

CDR3 nucleotide sequence: TGTGCCAGCAGCTTGGGGGAGGACACTGAAGCTTTCTTT. It encodes CASSLGEDTEAFF. The genes are TRBV7-9 and TRBJ1-1; TRBD1 is a possible D gene (5 bases). The CDR3 runs to 13 residues. Germline loops: CDR1 SEHNR, CDR2 FQNEAQ (reference sequence). The V and J ends lost 3 bases and 3 bases respectively, with 8 bases between them.

The rearrangement uses TRBV12-5 and TRBJ2-2; TRBD2 agrees at 9 bases. Germline V gene sequence: CDR1 LGHNT, CDR2 FRNRAP. V was clipped by 0 bases and J by 6 bases; unmatched bases: 8. CDR3 length: 17 amino acids. CDR3 bases: TGTGCTAGTGGTTTGGTACCGGCTAGCGGGATATCCGGGGAGCTGTTTTTT. Residues: CASGLVPASGISGELFF. The variable domain in full, completed from reference TRBV12-5 and TRBJ2-2, reads DARVTQTPRHKVTEMGQEVTMRCQPILGHNTVFWYRQTMMQGLELLAYFRNRAPLDDSGMPKDRFSAEMPDATLATLKIQPSEPRDSAVYFCASGLVPASGISGELFFGEGSRLTVL.

The chain employs TRBV5-6 and TRBJ2-7; 7 positions match TRBD2. The V and J ends lost 0 bases and 3 bases, in that order; junction bases with no gene match: 6. The CDR3 is 15 residues long. CDR1 is SGHDT and CDR2 is YYEEEE in the germline V gene. CDR3 region: CASSLGPAGFYEQYF. The CDR3 region has the DNA TGTGCCAGCAGCTTGGGTCCAGCGGGATTCTACGAGCAGTACTTC.

This chain connects TRBV2 to TRBJ2-4; 7 nucleotides match TRBD1. The germline CDR1 and CDR2 sequences are SNHLY and FYNNEI. The junction had 11 bases not matched to a gene; V was cut back by 6 bases and J by 0 bases. This CDR3 has 17 residues. CDR3 sequence: CASRPMTGSVAKNIQYF. The CDR3 DNA sequence: TGTGCCAGCAGGCCCATGACAGGGTCGGTAGCCAAAAACATTCAGTACTTC. Using reference TRBV2 and TRBJ2-4 for the parts outside the CDR3, the full variable domain is EPEVTQTPSHQVTQMGQEVILRCVPISNHLYFYWYRQILGQKVEFLVSFYNNEISEKSEIFDDQFSVERPDGSNFTLKIRSTKLEDSAMYFCASRPMTGSVAKNIQYFGAGTRLSVL.

V is TRBV6-5 and J is TRBJ2-5; possibly TRBD1 for D (6 bases). V was trimmed by 6 bases and J by 1 base, leaving 15 bases between them. The CDR3 runs to 15 residues. Germline loops: CDR1 MNHEY, CDR2 SVGAGI. The CDR3 is CASRIYQGGQETQYF. DNA for the CDR3: TGTGCCAGCAGGATCTATCAAGGGGGCCAAGAGACCCAGTACTTC.

CDR3 sequence reads: CSASFSSPGETQYF. The CDR3, as DNA: TGCAGTGCTAGTTTCTCCTCCCCGGGGGAGACCCAGTACTTC. The chain combines TRBV20-1 with TRBJ2-5, with D possibly being TRBD2 (5 bases). This CDR3 region has 14 residues. In germline, CDR1 is DFQATT, CDR2 SNEGSKA (reference sequence). V lost 3 bases and J 5 bases, leaving 16 bases between the germline ends.

The V and J genes are TRBV27 and TRBJ2-3; the match to TRBD2 covers 7 bases. V was clipped by 2 bases and J by 6 bases; unmatched bases: 8. CDR3 size: 15 residues. Germline V gene sequence: CDR1 MNHEY, CDR2 SMNVEV (reference sequence). The CDR3 DNA sequence: TGTGCCAGCAGTTTAGGCGGGAGAGAGCTGGATACGCAGTATTTT. Translated, it gives CASSLGGRELDTQYF.

In its sample, this clone was seen once. The chain recombines TRBV21-1 with TRBJ1-1. TRBV21-1 is designated a pseudogene. CDR3 length: 12 residues. CDR3 sequence: CASSNSSRGAFF. CDR3 in DNA: TGTGCCAGCAGCAACTCAAGTCGCGGGGCTTTCTTT.

V gene TRBV28 combines with J gene TRBJ1-5; no reliable D call. The CDR3 is made up of 13 amino acids. V was clipped by 5 bases and J by 4 bases, with 9 bases between them. The germline V gene has CDR1 MDHEN and CDR2 SYDVKM. The CDR3 DNA reads as TGTGCCAGCAGTAGTGTCAGGAATCAGCCCCAGCATTTT. Translating it yields CASSSVRNQPQHF.

This rearrangement joins TRBV5-1 to TRBJ1-1; no reliable D call. The CDR3 sequence is 18 residues long. V was clipped by 1 base and J by 4 bases, with 23 bases between them. Per the germline V gene, CDR1 is SGHRS and CDR2 is YFSETQ. CDR3 nucleotide sequence: TGCGCCAGCAGCTTGATTCCCACCTCTCCGGTCCGTAGCACTGAAGCTTTCTTT. It translates to CASSLIPTSPVRSTEAFF.

The CDR3 coding sequence is TGTGCCAGCAGACTAGCGGGAGGGACCACAGATACGCAGTATTTT. Its translation: CASRLAGGTTDTQYF. This chain joins TRBV3-1 (or the pseudogene TRBV3-2) and TRBJ2-3, with TRBD2 identical over 13 bases. The junction had 2 bases not matched to a gene; V was cut back by 6 bases and J by 2 bases. In germline, CDR1 is LGHDT, CDR2 YNNKEL (reference sequence). The CDR3 extends over 15 amino acids.

The chain employs TRBV6-5 and TRBJ1-1; the D is unclear. This CDR3 is built from 14 residues. With 7 bases removed from V and 4 bases from J, the gap between germline ends came to 16 bases. Looked up from germline, CDR1 is MNHEY and CDR2 is SVGAGI. CDR3 amino acids: CASTSLGRSTEAFF. The CDR3 DNA reads TGTGCCAGCACCTCCCTCGGGAGAAGCACTGAAGCTTTCTTT.

This chain joins TRBV4-1 and TRBJ1-6, with TRBD1 as a possible D gene (6 bases). The V gene's germline CDR1 is MGHRA and CDR2 YSYEKL. V was trimmed by 2 bases and J by 2 bases, leaving 10 bases between them. CDR3 size: 16 residues. DNA of the CDR3: TGCGCCAGCAGCCAAACACAGGGCGCCTATAATTCACCCCTCCACTTT. Its protein is CASSQTQGAYNSPLHF.

Regarding this clone: This CDR3 is also generated by other DNA sequences in the sample. The V gene is TRBV9, the J gene TRBJ2-7, with D perhaps matching TRBD1 (5 bases). Germline-derived CDR1 and CDR2 are SGDLS and YYNGEE. The germline V and J ends were trimmed by 0 bases and 3 bases, with 7 bases remaining between them. CDR3 length: 13 amino acids. The CDR3 reads CASSVGQSYEQYF. CDR3 in DNA: TGTGCCAGCAGCGTAGGACAGAGCTACGAGCAGTACTTC.

The CDR3 sequence is CASSLQGPGANVLTF. For the CDR3, the DNA is TGTGCCAGCTCATTACAGGGTCCCGGGGCCAACGTCCTGACTTTC. The V and J genes are TRBV18 and TRBJ2-6; D is perhaps TRBD1 (6 bases). CDR1 KGHSH and CDR2 LQKENI come from the germline V gene. Trimming removed 5 bases from V and 4 bases from J, with 12 bases in between. The CDR3 runs to 15 residues.

V gene TRBV6-4 combines with J gene TRBJ2-1; 12 nucleotides line up with TRBD2. The germline CDR1 and CDR2 sequences are MRHNA and SNTAGT. The CDR3 is made up of 17 amino acids. Trimming at V came to 6 bases and at J to 1 base, leaving 7 bases not matched to a gene. CDR3 region: CASSRTSGTSSYNEQFF. The CDR3 nucleotides are TGTGCCAGCAGCAGGACTAGCGGGACCTCATCCTACAATGAGCAGTTCTTC.

This chain connects TRBV29-1 to TRBJ2-7; 8 bases map to TRBD2. This CDR3 region has 14 residues. Germline-derived CDR1 and CDR2 are SQVTM and ANQGSEA. J lost 2 bases, V lost 3 bases, and 6 bases had no gene match. For the CDR3, the DNA is TGCAGCGTTGATATAGCGGGAAGTCCCTACGAGCAGTACTTC. Translating gives CSVDIAGSPYEQYF.